This TCR beta chain was recorded in a study of tumor and adjacent non-tumor tissue in lung cancer. Three rounds of nested PCR, following a modified ARM-PCR protocol, produced the TCRbeta library. TCRdb used MiXCR to reprocess the multiplex PCR reads, holding one entry per CDR3 protein. This table holds around 200,000 distinct CDR3 sequences, 60% to 75% found once. Whole-study results and caveats: Top 100 clones took a larger repertoire share in normal lung.

This CDR3 is 12 amino acids long. This sample's RNA came from whole unsorted tissue. In its sample, this clonotype was seen a few times. What it binds is not known. One junction end does not reproduce the germline sequence, and a read error may be involved. The chain is built from TRBV12-3 or TRBV12-4 and TRBJ2-2; D remains unclear. The sample was lung tumor tissue. The sequence was obtained from a man in his sixties with non-small cell lung cancer. The CDR3 here is CTSHDPTGELFF. DNA of the CDR3: TGTACCAGTCATGACCCAACCGGGGAGCTGTTTTTT.